Listed below are T cell receptor beta chains from one sample, sequenced in a study of response to subunit inactivated influenza vaccine. TCRdb independently ran MiXCR on the RT-PCR reads; one entry per CDR3 protein. The data hold roughly 460,000 distinct CDR3 sequences, with approximately 9.9% observed a single time. The sequences come from PBMCs from blood, collected about 40 days after vaccination. These receptors originate from a man in his forties or fifties who received an inactivated influenza vaccine. Each CDR3 is given with its conserved first and last residue. The D gene is left open where the match is weak. Expanded clones get a size class; other rows say once, few or many, or leave the size out.

v_gene	abundance	d_gene	j_gene	CDR3aa	CDR3nt
TRBV5-1	NA	TRBD1	TRBJ2-7	CASSPTGRAYEQYF	TGCGCCAGCAGCCCGACAGGGCGGGCCTACGAGCAGTACTTC
TRBV12-3/TRBV12-4	many	TRBD1	TRBJ2-7	CASTGTGASYEQYF	TGTGCCAGCACCGGGACAGGGGCCTCCTACGAGCAGTACTTC
TRBV20-1	NA	TRBD1	TRBJ2-1	CSAPERQGVRYNEQFF	TGCAGTGCTCCAGAGAGACAGGGGGTGAGGTACAATGAGCAGTTCTTC
TRBV6-2/TRBV6-3	NA	NA	TRBJ2-1	CASSYFRTEQFF	TGTGCCAGCAGTTACTTCCGTACTGAGCAGTTCTTC
TRBV3-1	NA	NA	TRBJ2-7	CASSVPGDEQYF	TGTGCCAGCAGCGTACCTGGGGACGAGCAGTACTTC
TRBV7-2	NA	NA	TRBJ2-3	CASSLKRLIDTQYF	TGTGCCAGCAGCTTAAAGCGGCTAATCGATACGCAGTATTTT
TRBV4-2	many	NA	TRBJ1-3	CASSQERSDTIYF	TGTGCCAGCAGCCAAGAGCGATCGGACACCATATATTTT
TRBV7-9	NA	NA	TRBJ1-1	CASSGTRAIAEAFF	TGTGCCAGCAGCGGAACGCGGGCAATTGCTGAAGCTTTCTTT
TRBV7-2	NA	NA	TRBJ2-6	CASSSQSAGANVLTF	TGTGCCAGCAGCTCCCAGTCGGCAGGGGCCAACGTCCTGACTTTC
TRBV5-1	NA	TRBD2	TRBJ2-2	CASSLSRLAVNTGELFF	TGCGCCAGCAGCTTATCTCGGCTAGCGGTTAACACCGGGGAGCTGTTTTTT
TRBV5-1	NA	TRBD1	TRBJ2-7	CASKRDSFSYEQYF	TGCGCCAGCAAAAGGGACAGCTTCTCCTACGAGCAGTACTTC
TRBV6-2/TRBV6-3	NA	NA	TRBJ2-7	CASSYRQAYEQYF	TGTGCCAGCAGTTACAGACAGGCCTACGAGCAGTACTTC
TRBV7-8	many	TRBD1	TRBJ2-2	CASSARTGDTGELFF	TGTGCCAGCAGCGCCCGGACAGGGGACACCGGGGAGCTGTTTTTT
TRBV20-1	NA	TRBD2	TRBJ2-3	CSARGAGERDTQYF	TGCAGTGCTAGGGGAGCGGGAGAGAGGGATACGCAGTATTTT
TRBV5-1	many	NA	TRBJ2-2	CASSLAWGTTGELFF	TGCGCCAGCAGCTTGGCCTGGGGGACTACCGGGGAGCTGTTTTTT
TRBV7-2	few	NA	TRBJ2-7	CASSLPNSEQYF	TGTGCCAGCAGCCTACCTAACAGCGAGCAGTACTTC
TRBV9	NA	NA	TRBJ1-3	CASSPTSGSGNTIYF	TGTGCCAGCAGCCCTACTTCGGGCTCTGGAAACACCATATATTTT
TRBV6-2/TRBV6-3	many	NA	TRBJ2-3	CASRPDRISTDTQYF	TGTGCCAGCAGGCCGGACAGAATTAGCACAGATACGCAGTATTTT
TRBV5-1	few	TRBD2	TRBJ2-1	CASSSGLAGGRSNEQFF	TGCGCCAGCAGCTCGGGACTAGCGGGGGGGCGAAGCAATGAGCAGTTCTTC
TRBV29-1	many	TRBD1	TRBJ1-1	CSGGQGYTEAFF	TGCAGCGGGGGACAGGGTTACACTGAAGCTTTCTTT
TRBV20-1	NA	TRBD1	TRBJ1-5	CSATGDRGSFLSNQPQHF	TGCAGTGCTACAGGGGACAGGGGGAGCTTTTTGAGCAATCAGCCCCAGCATTTT
TRBV12-3/TRBV12-4	many	NA	TRBJ2-5	CASSRAGAMETQYF	TGTGCCAGCAGTAGGGCGGGGGCTATGGAGACCCAGTACTTC
TRBV7-9	many	NA	TRBJ2-1	CANRDTAYNEQFF	TGTGCCAACCGGGACACCGCCTACAATGAGCAGTTCTTC
TRBV10-3	NA	NA	TRBJ2-1	CAIKNEGGGGSSYNEQFF	TGTGCCATCAAGAACGAAGGGGGGGGCGGAAGCTCCTACAATGAGCAGTTCTTC
TRBV20-1	few	NA	TRBJ1-5	CSARVPGGQPQHF	TGCAGTGCTAGGGTTCCAGGTGGCCAGCCCCAGCATTTT
TRBV2	few	NA	TRBJ2-2	CASSAQGVGTGELFF	TGTGCCAGCAGTGCTCAGGGCGTAGGCACCGGGGAGCTGTTTTTT
TRBV5-5	NA	NA	TRBJ2-2	CASSLDVNTGELFF	TGTGCCAGCAGCTTGGACGTGAACACCGGGGAGCTGTTTTTT
TRBV2	few	NA	TRBJ1-2	CASSESLGTRGYTF	TGTGCCAGCAGTGAGAGTCTGGGAACCCGGGGCTACACCTTC
TRBV11-1	few	NA	TRBJ1-5	CASSLALWGGAGNQPQHF	TGTGCCAGCAGCTTAGCGCTTTGGGGAGGCGCCGGCAATCAGCCCCAGCATTTT
TRBV20-1	many	TRBD2	TRBJ2-1	CSVPGLAGLNSYNEQFF	TGCAGTGTCCCGGGACTAGCGGGGCTTAATTCCTACAATGAGCAGTTCTTC
TRBV20-1	NA	NA	TRBJ2-1	CSARAGLFPYNEQFF	TGCAGTGCTAGAGCGGGCCTGTTTCCCTACAATGAGCAGTTCTTC
TRBV7-8	NA	TRBD2	TRBJ2-5	CASSPRLAGEPYQETQYF	TGTGCCAGCAGCCCCAGACTAGCGGGGGAACCGTACCAAGAGACCCAGTACTTC
TRBV20-1	few	TRBD1	TRBJ1-6	CSARVPLGTGGHSPLHF	TGCAGTGCTAGAGTTCCCCTCGGGACAGGGGGCCATTCACCCCTCCACTTT
TRBV5-5	few	TRBD1	TRBJ1-5	CASSPNRGLQPQHF	TGTGCCAGCAGCCCCAACAGGGGCCTTCAGCCCCAGCATTTT
TRBV15	NA	TRBD2	TRBJ2-3	CATSRTSGTDTQYF	TGTGCCACCAGCAGAACTAGCGGCACAGATACGCAGTATTTT
TRBV29-1	few	TRBD2	TRBJ2-5	CSASLAGGPDETQYF	TGCAGCGCGAGCTTAGCGGGAGGGCCAGATGAGACCCAGTACTTC
TRBV2	NA	TRBD1	TRBJ1-1	CASTFPQDDRGIVMNTEAFF	TGTGCCAGCACCTTCCCGCAGGACGACAGGGGAATCGTTATGAACACTGAAGCTTTCTTT
TRBV20-1	NA	TRBD1	TRBJ2-7	CSASPTQGSSYEQYF	TGCAGTGCTAGCCCCACACAGGGGTCCTCCTACGAGCAGTACTTC
TRBV5-1	NA	NA	TRBJ2-1	CASSHTRGSRNEQFF	TGCGCCAGCAGCCATACGCGGGGTAGTAGGAATGAGCAGTTCTTC
TRBV12-3/TRBV12-4	NA	TRBD1	TRBJ1-1	CASSSPQGVTEAFF	TGTGCCAGCAGTTCCCCACAGGGGGTCACTGAAGCTTTCTTT
TRBV7-8	NA	NA	TRBJ1-2	CASSPGSPGDYGYTF	TGTGCCAGCAGCCCCGGGTCTCCGGGGGACTATGGCTACACCTTC
TRBV5-1	NA	TRBD1	TRBJ2-1	CASSWTGQGFNNEQFF	TGCGCCAGCAGTTGGACGGGACAGGGGTTCAACAATGAGCAGTTCTTC
TRBV20-1	many	NA	TRBJ1-6	CSATFGRSYNSPLHF	TGCAGTGCTACCTTTGGGAGGTCCTATAATTCACCCCTCCACTTT
TRBV29-1	many	TRBD1	TRBJ2-2	CSVRQGGAGELFF	TGCAGCGTCAGACAGGGTGGGGCCGGGGAGCTGTTTTTT
TRBV12-3/TRBV12-4	few	NA	TRBJ2-6	CASSYGHLGANVLTF	TGTGCCAGCAGTTATGGGCACCTTGGGGCCAACGTCCTGACTTTC
TRBV12-3/TRBV12-4	many	NA	TRBJ2-3	CASSQTTTDTQYF	TGTGCCAGCAGTCAAACTACCACAGATACGCAGTATTTT
TRBV7-2	NA	NA	TRBJ2-3	CASSLEVPDTQYF	TGTGCCAGCAGCTTAGAAGTTCCAGATACGCAGTATTTT
TRBV20-1	many	NA	TRBJ1-3	CSARELSGNTIYF	TGCAGTGCTCGGGAGCTCTCTGGAAACACCATATATTTT
TRBV5-6	few	NA	TRBJ2-3	CASSATGLIGTDTQYF	TGTGCCAGCAGCGCAACGGGGCTGATTGGCACAGATACGCAGTATTTT
TRBV6-1	NA	NA	TRBJ1-5	CASKRVSNQPQHF	TGTGCCAGCAAAAGGGTGAGCAATCAGCCCCAGCATTTT
TRBV4-1	many	NA	TRBJ2-3	CASSPGLYGTDTQYF	TGCGCCAGCAGTCCAGGACTGTACGGGACAGATACGCAGTATTTT
TRBV7-2	many	NA	TRBJ2-1	CASSLIAREQFF	TGTGCCAGCAGCTTAATCGCCCGGGAGCAGTTCTTC
TRBV7-2	many	NA	TRBJ1-4	CASSERPGPTNEKLFF	TGTGCCAGCAGCGAACGTCCTGGTCCGACTAATGAAAAACTGTTTTTT
TRBV7-8	many	TRBD1	TRBJ2-7	CASSQGTATTYEQYF	TGTGCCAGCAGCCAGGGGACAGCTACTACCTACGAGCAGTACTTC
TRBV24-1	NA	NA	TRBJ2-1	CATSGGGGGEGEQFF	TGTGCCACCAGTGGGGGAGGAGGGGGCGAGGGTGAGCAGTTCTTC
TRBV9	many	NA	TRBJ2-3	CASSVGESTRTDTQYF	TGTGCCAGCAGCGTAGGAGAGTCAACCCGCACAGATACGCAGTATTTT
TRBV10-3	many	NA	TRBJ1-5	CAISENVNSNQPQHF	TGTGCCATCAGTGAGAACGTGAATAGCAATCAGCCCCAGCATTTT
TRBV2	few	TRBD1	TRBJ2-1	CASSGTGAYNEQFF	TGTGCCAGCAGTGGGACAGGAGCCTACAATGAGCAGTTCTTC
TRBV27	many	TRBD1	TRBJ1-5	CASSNRGNQPQHF	TGTGCCAGCAGCAACAGGGGGAATCAGCCCCAGCATTTT